This TCR beta chain was identified in a study of T cell responses to AZD1222 COVID-19 vaccine. The data were produced by immunoSEQ multiplex PCR, yet TCRdb's version contains in-frame clones alone and is incomplete. The sample has some 160,000 clones, approximately 91% seen once. J was trimmed by 4 bases and V by 7 bases; bases with no gene match: 3. Germline lookup yields CDR1 MNHNY and CDR2 SVGAGI (reference sequence). The CDR3 sequence is 13 residues long. This TCR came from an adult who received the AZD1222 COVID-19 vaccine. Sequenced material: peripheral blood, taken 28 days after the second AZD1222 dose. The rearrangement joins TRBV6-6 to TRBJ2-1; 8 bases fit TRBD2. The CDR3 DNA follows: TGTGCCAGCAATCGGGAGGGGTACAATGAGCAGTTCTTC. The encoded protein is CASNREGYNEQFF.